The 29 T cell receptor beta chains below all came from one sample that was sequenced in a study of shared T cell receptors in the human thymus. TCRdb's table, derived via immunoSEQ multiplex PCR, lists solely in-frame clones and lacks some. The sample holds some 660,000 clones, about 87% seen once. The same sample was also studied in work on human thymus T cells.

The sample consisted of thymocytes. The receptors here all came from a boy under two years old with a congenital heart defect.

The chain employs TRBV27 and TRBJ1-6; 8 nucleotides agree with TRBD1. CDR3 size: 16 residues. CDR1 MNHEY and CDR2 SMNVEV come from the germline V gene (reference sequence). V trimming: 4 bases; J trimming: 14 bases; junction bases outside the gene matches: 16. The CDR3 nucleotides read TGTGCCAGCAGTTCGTCCCCCAGGGGGCCCGGTAAAGCCCTCCACTTT. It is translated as CASSSSPRGPGKALHF.

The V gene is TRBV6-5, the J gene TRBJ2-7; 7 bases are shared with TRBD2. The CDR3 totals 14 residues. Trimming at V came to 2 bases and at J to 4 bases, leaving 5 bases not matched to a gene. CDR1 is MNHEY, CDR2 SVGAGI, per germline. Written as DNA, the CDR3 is TGTGCCAGCAGTTACGGTGGCGGGGGATACGAGCAGTACTTC. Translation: CASSYGGGGYEQYF.

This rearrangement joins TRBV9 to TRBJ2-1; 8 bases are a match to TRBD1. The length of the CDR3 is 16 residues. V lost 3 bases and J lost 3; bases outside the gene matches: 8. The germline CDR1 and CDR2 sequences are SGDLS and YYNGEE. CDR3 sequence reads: CASSEEGDRGYNEQFF. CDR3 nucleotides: TGTGCCAGCAGCGAGGAAGGAGACAGGGGCTACAATGAGCAGTTCTTC.

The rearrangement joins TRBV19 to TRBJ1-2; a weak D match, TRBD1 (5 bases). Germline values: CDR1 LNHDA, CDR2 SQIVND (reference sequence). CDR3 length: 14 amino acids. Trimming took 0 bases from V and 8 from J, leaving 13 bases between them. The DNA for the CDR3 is TGTGCCAGTAGTATAGAGTGGGGCAGGGCGGGCTACACCTTC. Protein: CASSIEWGRAGYTF.

For the CDR3, the DNA is TGTGCTAGTGGTTTGGACCGGGACAGTGAGCTGACTTTC. It is translated as CASGLDRDSELTF. The gene calls are TRBV12-5 and TRBJ2-6, with TRBD1 identical over 7 bases. After removal of 1 base from V and 16 bases from J, the junction contained 7 bases not matched to a gene. The CDR3 contains 13 residues. Germline assignment: CDR1 LGHNT and CDR2 FRNRAP.

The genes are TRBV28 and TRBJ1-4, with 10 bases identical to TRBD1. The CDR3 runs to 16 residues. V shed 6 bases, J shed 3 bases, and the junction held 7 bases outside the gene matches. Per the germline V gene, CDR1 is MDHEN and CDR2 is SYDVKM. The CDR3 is CASRLDRGLSNEKLFF. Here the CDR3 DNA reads TGTGCCAGCAGGCTAGACAGGGGGCTGTCTAATGAAAAACTGTTTTTT.

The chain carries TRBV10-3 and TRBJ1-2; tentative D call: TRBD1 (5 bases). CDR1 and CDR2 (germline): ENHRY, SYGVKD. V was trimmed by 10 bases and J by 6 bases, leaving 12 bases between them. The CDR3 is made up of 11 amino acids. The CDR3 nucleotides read TGTGCCAGCAAGACAGACAATGGCTACACCTTC. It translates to CASKTDNGYTF.

The CDR3, as DNA: TGTGCTAGTGGTTTGGTACCCGTCCAGGGGTCTAACGAGCAGTACTTC. This translates into CASGLVPVQGSNEQYF. The chain employs TRBV12-5 and TRBJ2-7; TRBD1 might be the D (6 bases). Germline CDR1 and CDR2: LGHNT and FRNRAP. V shed 0 bases and J shed 5 bases, with 17 bases lying between them. The CDR3 sequence is 16 residues long.

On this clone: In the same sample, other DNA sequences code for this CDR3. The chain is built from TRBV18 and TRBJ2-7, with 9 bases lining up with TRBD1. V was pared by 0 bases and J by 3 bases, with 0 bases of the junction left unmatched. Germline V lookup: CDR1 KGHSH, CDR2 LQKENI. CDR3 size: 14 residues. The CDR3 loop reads CASSPPGQGYEQYF. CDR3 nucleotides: TGTGCCAGCTCACCACCGGGACAGGGCTACGAGCAGTACTTC. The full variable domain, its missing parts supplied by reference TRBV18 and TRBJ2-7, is NAGVMQNPRHLVRRRGQEARLRCSPMKGHSHVYWYRQLPEEGLKFMVYLQKENIIDESGMPKERFSAEFPKEGPSILRIQQVVRGDSAAYFCASSPPGQGYEQYFGPGTRLTVT.

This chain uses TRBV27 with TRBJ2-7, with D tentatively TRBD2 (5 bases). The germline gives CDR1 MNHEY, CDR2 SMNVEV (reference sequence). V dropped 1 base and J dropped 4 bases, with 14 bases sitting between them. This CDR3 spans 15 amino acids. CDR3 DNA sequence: TGTGCCAGCAGTTTATTCCAGCGGCCCAATTACGAGCAGTACTTC. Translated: CASSLFQRPNYEQYF.

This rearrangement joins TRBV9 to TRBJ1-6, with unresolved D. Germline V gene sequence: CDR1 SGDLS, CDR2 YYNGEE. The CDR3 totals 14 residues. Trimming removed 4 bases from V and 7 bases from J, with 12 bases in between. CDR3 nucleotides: TGTGCCAGCAGCATCGGGGAAAGGAATTCACCCCTCCACTTT. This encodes CASSIGERNSPLHF. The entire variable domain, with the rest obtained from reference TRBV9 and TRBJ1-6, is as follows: DSGVTQTPKHLITATGQRVTLRCSPRSGDLSVYWYQQSLDQGLQFLIQYYNGEERAKGNILERFSAQQFPDLHSELNLSSLELGDSALYFCASSIGERNSPLHFGNGTRLTVT.

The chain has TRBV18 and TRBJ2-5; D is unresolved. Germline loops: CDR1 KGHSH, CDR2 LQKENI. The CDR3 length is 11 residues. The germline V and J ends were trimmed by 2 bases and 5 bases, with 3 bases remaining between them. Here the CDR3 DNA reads TGTGCCAGCTCACCAGGCGAGACCCAGTACTTC. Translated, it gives CASSPGETQYF.

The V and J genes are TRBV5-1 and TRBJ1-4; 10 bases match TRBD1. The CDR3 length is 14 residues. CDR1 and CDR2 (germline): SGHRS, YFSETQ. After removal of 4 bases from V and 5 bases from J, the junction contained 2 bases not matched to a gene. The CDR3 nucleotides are TGCGCCAGCAGCAAGGGACAGGGGAATGAAAAACTGTTTTTT. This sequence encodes CASSKGQGNEKLFF.

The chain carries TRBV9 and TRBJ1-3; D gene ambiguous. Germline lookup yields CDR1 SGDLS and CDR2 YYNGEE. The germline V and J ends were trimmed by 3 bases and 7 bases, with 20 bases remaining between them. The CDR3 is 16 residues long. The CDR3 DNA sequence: TGTGCCAGCAGCGCCGAGATGCAGGTTATCGGTAACACCATATATTTT. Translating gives CASSAEMQVIGNTIYF.

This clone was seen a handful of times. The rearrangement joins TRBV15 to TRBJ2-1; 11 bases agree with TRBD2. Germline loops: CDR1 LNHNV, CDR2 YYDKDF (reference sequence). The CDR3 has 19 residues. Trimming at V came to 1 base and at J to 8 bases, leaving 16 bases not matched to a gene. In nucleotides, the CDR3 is TGTGCCACCAGCAGAGTACTCCCTGCCCTAGCGGGAGGCGGGGATGAGCAGTTCTTC. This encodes CATSRVLPALAGGGDEQFF.

The CDR3 nucleotides are TGTGCCAGCAGCTCCACCCCGGACAGGGGTCAAGGAACCTACAATGAGCAGTTCTTC. Protein sequence: CASSSTPDRGQGTYNEQFF. This chain uses TRBV7-8 with TRBJ2-1; 9 bases agree with TRBD1. CDR3 length: 19 residues. V lost 4 bases and J lost 2; bases outside the gene matches: 15. Looked up from germline, CDR1 is SGHVS and CDR2 is FQNEAQ.

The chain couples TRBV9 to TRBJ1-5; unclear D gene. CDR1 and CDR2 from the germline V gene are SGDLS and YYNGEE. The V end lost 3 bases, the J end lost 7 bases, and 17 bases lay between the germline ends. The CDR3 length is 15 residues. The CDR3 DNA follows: TGTGCCAGCAGCGAAGGAGTCGGGGAGGTCCAGCCCCAGCATTTT. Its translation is CASSEGVGEVQPQHF.

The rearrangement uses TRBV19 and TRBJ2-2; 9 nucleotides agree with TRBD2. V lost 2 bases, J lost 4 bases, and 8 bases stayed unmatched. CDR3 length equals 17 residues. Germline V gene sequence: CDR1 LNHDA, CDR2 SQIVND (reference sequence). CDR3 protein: CASSIWREGPRTGELFF. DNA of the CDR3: TGTGCCAGTAGTATATGGCGGGAGGGCCCTCGCACCGGGGAGCTGTTTTTT.

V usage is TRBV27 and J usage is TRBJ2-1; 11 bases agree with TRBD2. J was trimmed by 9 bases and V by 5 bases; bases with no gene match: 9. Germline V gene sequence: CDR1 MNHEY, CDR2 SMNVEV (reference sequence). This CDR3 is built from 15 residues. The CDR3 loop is CASSPQLAGAREQFF. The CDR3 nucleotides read TGTGCCAGCAGTCCGCAACTAGCGGGAGCGCGTGAGCAGTTCTTC.

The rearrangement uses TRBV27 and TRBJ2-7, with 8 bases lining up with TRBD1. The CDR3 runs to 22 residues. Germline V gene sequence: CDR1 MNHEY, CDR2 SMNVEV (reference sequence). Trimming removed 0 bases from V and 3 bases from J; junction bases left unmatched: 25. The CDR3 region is CASSLSRFGSGGTGHWGYEQYF. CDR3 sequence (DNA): TGTGCCAGCAGTTTATCTCGGTTTGGGTCGGGCGGGACAGGTCATTGGGGCTACGAGCAGTACTTC.

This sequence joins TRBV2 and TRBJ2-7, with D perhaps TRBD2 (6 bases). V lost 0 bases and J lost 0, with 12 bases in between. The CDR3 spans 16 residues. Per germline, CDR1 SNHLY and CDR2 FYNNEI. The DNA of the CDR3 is TGTGCCAGCAGTGAAGCGCGCCGGGGGAGCTCCTACGAGCAGTACTTC. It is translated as CASSEARRGSSYEQYF.

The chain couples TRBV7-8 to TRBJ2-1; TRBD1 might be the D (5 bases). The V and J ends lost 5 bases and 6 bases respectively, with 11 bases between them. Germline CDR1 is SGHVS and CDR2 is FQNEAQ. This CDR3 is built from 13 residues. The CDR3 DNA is TGTGCCAGCAGCCCCAAGGGGTTCAATGAGCAGTTCTTC. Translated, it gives CASSPKGFNEQFF.

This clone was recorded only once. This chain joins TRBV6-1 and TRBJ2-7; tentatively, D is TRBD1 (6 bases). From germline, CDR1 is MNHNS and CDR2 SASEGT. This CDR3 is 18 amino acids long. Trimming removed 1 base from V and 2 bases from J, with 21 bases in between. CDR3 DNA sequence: TGTGCCAGCAGTGAAGAGGGGCCCGGGACAAGGTACCCCTACGAGCAGTACTTC. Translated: CASSEEGPGTRYPYEQYF.

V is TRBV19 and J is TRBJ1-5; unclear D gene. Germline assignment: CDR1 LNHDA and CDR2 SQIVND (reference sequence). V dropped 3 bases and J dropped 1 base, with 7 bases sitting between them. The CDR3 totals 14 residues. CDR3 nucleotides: TGTGCCAGTAGTATCAGTACAAGCAATCAGCCCCAGCATTTT. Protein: CASSISTSNQPQHF.

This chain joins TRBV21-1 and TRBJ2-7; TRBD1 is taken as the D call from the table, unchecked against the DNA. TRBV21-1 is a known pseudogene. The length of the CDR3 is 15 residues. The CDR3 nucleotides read TGTGCCAGCAGCAAAGCCCAACAGGGTGGGTACGAGCAGTACTTC. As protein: CASSKAQQGGYEQYF.

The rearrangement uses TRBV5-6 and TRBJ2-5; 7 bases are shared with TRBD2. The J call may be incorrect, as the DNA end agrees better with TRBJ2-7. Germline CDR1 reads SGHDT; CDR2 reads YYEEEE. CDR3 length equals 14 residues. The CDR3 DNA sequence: TGTGCCAGCAACTTCGGTTTTGGGGGGGACGAGCAGTACTTC. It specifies CASNFGFGGDEQYF.

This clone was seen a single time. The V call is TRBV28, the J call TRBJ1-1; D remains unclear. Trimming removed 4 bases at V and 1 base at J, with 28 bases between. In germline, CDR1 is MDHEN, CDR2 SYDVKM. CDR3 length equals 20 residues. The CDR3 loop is CASSSSLAQRKGGGNTEAFF. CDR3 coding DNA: TGTGCCAGCAGTTCATCCTTGGCCCAAAGGAAGGGTGGAGGGAACACTGAAGCTTTCTTT.

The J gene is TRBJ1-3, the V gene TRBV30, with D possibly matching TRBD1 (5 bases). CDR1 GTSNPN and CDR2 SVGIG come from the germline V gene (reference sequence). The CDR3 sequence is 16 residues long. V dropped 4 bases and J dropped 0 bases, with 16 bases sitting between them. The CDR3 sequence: CAWNRPDRLSGNTIYF. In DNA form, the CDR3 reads TGTGCCTGGAACCGTCCTGACAGACTCTCTGGAAACACCATATATTTT.

The CDR3 DNA is TGTGCTAGTGGTTCGCGGACTTTCCGGGGGACCTACGAGCAGTACTTC. Its translation: CASGSRTFRGTYEQYF. This chain joins TRBV12-5 and TRBJ2-7, with D possibly being TRBD2 (6 bases). Per the germline V gene, CDR1 is LGHNT and CDR2 is FRNRAP. This CDR3 region has 16 residues. Trimming cost V 4 bases and J 2 bases, with 18 bases left between them. The variable domain in full, with the rest retrieved from reference TRBV12-5 and TRBJ2-7, is DARVTQTPRHKVTEMGQEVTMRCQPILGHNTVFWYRQTMMQGLELLAYFRNRAPLDDSGMPKDRFSAEMPDATLATLKIQPSEPRDSAVYFCASGSRTFRGTYEQYFGPGTRLTVT.